This T cell receptor (beta chain) was recorded in a study of blood T cell repertoires in COVID-19. In the study overall: COVID-19 samples from acute and convalescent phases originated in the United States, Italy and Spain. The analysed material was cDNA or gDNA that came from T cells, B-cell-depleted T cells, or PBMCs.

In the original workflow: By means of reference gene primer amplification, nucleated cell counts were estimated. Profiling relied on immunoSEQ multiplex PCR, and the TCRdb table lists in-frame clones only, not all of them. V and J calls and clone size come straight from that table; D and trimming were deduced from the DNA. The data contain about 220,000 clones, 82% of them singletons. This CDR3 region has 13 residues. The V and J ends lost 10 bases and 4 bases respectively, with 15 bases between them. Per the germline V gene, CDR1 is SGHTA and CDR2 is FQGTGA. The chain uses TRBV7-3 and TRBJ2-3; TRBD1 is a possible D gene (5 bases). Sample: peripheral blood. The TCR comes from a woman of 80 years or more with acute or convalescent COVID-19. Here the CDR3 DNA reads TGTGCCACAGCTGCAGGGTCAGCAGATACGCAGTATTTT. The encoded protein is CATAAGSADTQYF.